One and the same sample provided the 30 T cell receptor beta chains below, sequenced in a study of T cells in Graves' hyperthyroidism and ophthalmopathy. Amplification targeted TCR beta CDR3 regions from RNA transcripts. The HTBI set primed first-round TCR CDR3 RT-PCR. Using its own MiXCR run on the multiplex PCR reads, TCRdb lists one record per CDR3 protein. Among approximately 560,000 distinct CDR3 sequences listed, roughly 50% were seen once. The material sequenced was peripheral blood or thyroid tissue (not recorded which). These receptors were collected from a woman in her late teens or twenties with Graves' hyperthyroidism.

This clonotype was observed once. The chain joins TRBV15 to TRBJ2-6, with 7 bases aligning to TRBD1. The germline V gene has CDR1 LNHNV and CDR2 YYDKDF (reference sequence). Germline trimming cut 1 base from V and 8 bases from J; bases unmatched to any gene: 8. CDR3 length: 16 amino acids. CDR3 nucleotide sequence: TGTGCCACCAGCAGAGCGGCGCCAGGGGGATCCAACGTCCTGACTTTC. It yields the protein CATSRAAPGGSNVLTF.

The chain carries TRBV7-2 and TRBJ1-5; 11 nucleotides agree with TRBD1. Germline V gene lookup returns CDR1 SGHTA and CDR2 FQGNSA. This CDR3 is built from 15 residues. V shed 6 bases, J shed 2 bases, and the junction held 3 bases outside the gene matches. The CDR3, as DNA: TGTGCCAGCAGAGGACAGGGGGCGGGCAATCAGCCCCAGCATTTT. It specifies CASRGQGAGNQPQHF.

CDR3: CASSGQGSNSPLHF. The CDR3 DNA is TGTGCCAGCAGTGGACAGGGGAGTAATTCACCCCTCCACTTT. The V gene is TRBV2, the J gene TRBJ1-6, with 8 bases matching TRBD1. The CDR3 consists of 14 residues. V was pared by 4 bases and J by 6 bases, with 2 bases of the junction left unmatched. Germline assignment: CDR1 SNHLY and CDR2 FYNNEI.

V is TRBV5-1 and J is TRBJ1-2, with a possible D match to TRBD1 (6 bases). CDR1 and CDR2 (germline): SGHRS, YFSETQ. This CDR3 region has 14 residues. V lost 5 bases, J lost 1 base, and 12 bases lay in between. The CDR3 DNA sequence: TGCGCCAGCAGTCGTGGGGGCGATAACTATGGCTACACCTTC. Its translation: CASSRGGDNYGYTF.

The gene calls are TRBV11-2 and TRBJ1-5, with a possible D match to TRBD1 (6 bases). The CDR3 contains 16 residues. The V gene lost 1 base and the J gene lost 7 bases, with 17 bases spanning the gap. Germline loops: CDR1 SGHAT, CDR2 FQNNGV. CDR3 region: CASSLGGTGFGQPQHF. For the CDR3, the DNA is TGTGCCAGCAGCTTAGGAGGCACAGGGTTTGGACAGCCCCAGCATTTT.

This clonotype was observed a few times. This rearrangement joins TRBV2 to TRBJ2-3, with 10 nucleotides matching TRBD2. CDR1 is SNHLY and CDR2 is FYNNEI in the germline V gene. V lost 4 bases, J lost 4 bases, and 5 bases stayed unmatched. CDR3 length: 15 amino acids. The CDR3 DNA follows: TGTGCCAGCAGTGGGACTAGCGGATACTCAGATACGCAGTATTTT. Protein: CASSGTSGYSDTQYF.

The rearrangement joins TRBV20-1 to TRBJ2-5, with a tentative D call TRBD1 (5 bases). Germline values: CDR1 DFQATT, CDR2 SNEGSKA (reference sequence). The CDR3 consists of 13 residues. V lost 4 bases and J lost 5, with 14 bases in between. CDR3 in DNA: TGCAGTGCTAAATCTGACAGCCCCGAGACCCAGTACTTC. It is translated as CSAKSDSPETQYF.

Turning to this clonotype: The CDR3 does not end in the conserved phenylalanine or tryptophan, so this is likely a read error. The limits of the CDR3 on the DNA are not certain, so only TCRdb's listed CDR3 is given. J is TRBJ1-3 and V is TRBV25-1; TRBD1 was called by the table and not checked on the DNA. The CDR3 has 8 amino acids, counting both end residues. CDR1 and CDR2 from the germline V gene are MGHDK and SYGVNS. This CDR3 reads CASSERDT.

The chain joins TRBV29-1 to TRBJ2-7; TRBD1 matches 7 bases. Losses at the gene ends were 8 bases for V and 6 bases for J; bases not matched to a gene: 10. CDR3 size: 12 residues. Germline-derived CDR1 and CDR2 are SQVTM and ANQGSEA. CDR3 in amino acids: CSILTGLGEQYF. The DNA for the CDR3 is TGCAGCATCCTGACAGGGCTAGGCGAGCAGTACTTC.

This clonotype came up once. The chain carries TRBV10-2 and TRBJ2-5, with D tentatively TRBD1 or TRBD2 (5 bases each). Looked up from germline, CDR1 is WSHSY and CDR2 is SAAADI. V dropped 0 bases and J dropped 7 bases, with 12 bases sitting between them. The CDR3 has 14 residues. The CDR3: CASSESRGRGTQYF. In DNA form, the CDR3 reads TGCGCCAGCAGTGAGTCGAGGGGTCGGGGGACCCAGTACTTC.

The rearrangement joins TRBV18 to TRBJ1-2; no clear D gene. V was shortened by 4 bases and J by 3 bases, with 12 bases between the two germline ends. The length of the CDR3 is 14 residues. CDR1 and CDR2 from the germline V gene are KGHSH and LQKENI. The CDR3 DNA reads as TGTGCCAGCTCACGAATGGAGGGTTACTATGGCTACACCTTC. It specifies CASSRMEGYYGYTF.

J is TRBJ2-7 and V is TRBV7-3; maybe TRBD2 (6 bases). The CDR3 sequence is 16 residues long. Deletions cut 6 bases from V and 0 bases from J, with 18 bases between. CDR1 and CDR2 from the germline V gene are SGHTA and FQGTGA. The CDR3 is CASSPGLPWSSYEQYF. CDR3 nucleotides: TGTGCCAGCAGTCCGGGACTGCCTTGGAGCTCCTACGAGCAGTACTTC.

The sample holds a few counts of this clonotype. The chain joins TRBV10-3 to TRBJ2-2; TRBD1 agrees at 7 bases. The CDR3 is made up of 14 amino acids. Germline trimming cut 10 bases from V and 4 bases from J; bases unmatched to any gene: 9. In germline, CDR1 is ENHRY, CDR2 SYGVKD. CDR3 nucleotides: TGTGCCACTAAGACAGGGATTGGCACCGGGGAGCTGTTTTTT. Protein sequence: CATKTGIGTGELFF.

Comment on this clonotype: Germline and junction disagree at one end, which may indicate a read error. The chain couples TRBV7-2 to TRBJ1-1; weak D call: TRBD1 (6 bases). Germline CDR1 SGHTA, CDR2 FQGNSA. This CDR3 is built from 13 residues. The CDR3 nucleotides are TGTGCCAGCAGCCGCGACAGGTCCACTGAAGCTCTCTTT. Its translation is CASSRDRSTEALF.

In regard to this clonotype: Just one base apart from a much larger clone, this may be a read error. The chain has TRBV10-3 and TRBJ1-5, with D possibly TRBD1 on 5 matching bases. Per germline, CDR1 ENHRY and CDR2 SYGVKD. The length of the CDR3 is 13 residues. Deletions cut 5 bases from V and 7 bases from J, with 12 bases between. CDR3 nucleotide sequence: TGTGCCATCAGTTGGGGGGGATGGCAGCCCCAGCATTTT. Amino acid sequence: CAISWGGWQPQHF.

This clonotype was counted a few times. The genes are TRBV20-1 and TRBJ1-2, with D perhaps matching TRBD1 (5 bases). Germline V CDR1 and CDR2: DFQATT, SNEGSKA (reference sequence). CDR3 size: 13 residues. Trimming left V 4 bases short and J 4 bases short, with 13 bases between. The CDR3 DNA reads TGCAGTGCTACGGGACCACACTTCTATGGCTACACCTTC. This encodes CSATGPHFYGYTF.

In its sample, this clonotype was seen many times. This chain uses TRBV2 with TRBJ1-5; D call uncertain. The CDR3 length is 15 residues. Germline V lookup: CDR1 SNHLY, CDR2 FYNNEI. The V gene lost 6 bases and the J gene lost 3 bases, with 15 bases spanning the gap. CDR3 sequence (DNA): TGTGCCAGCAGGCTCTCGGGTGTGGTCAATCAGCCCCAGCATTTT. It codes for CASRLSGVVNQPQHF.

This rearrangement joins TRBV19 to TRBJ2-7; 9 bases align to TRBD2. The CDR3 totals 13 residues. V was pared by 2 bases and J by 5 bases, with 1 base of the junction left unmatched. CDR1 LNHDA and CDR2 SQIVND come from the germline V gene (reference sequence). The CDR3 DNA sequence: TGTGCCAGTAGTATAATAGCGGGGGACGAGCAGTACTTC. Residues: CASSIIAGDEQYF.

This clonotype was seen more than once but under ten times. The chain carries TRBV25-1 and TRBJ2-3, with D tentatively TRBD2 (6 bases). The CDR3 extends over 15 amino acids. Germline V gene sequence: CDR1 MGHDK, CDR2 SYGVNS. The V end lost 6 bases, the J end lost 4 bases, and 17 bases lay between the germline ends. CDR3 bases: TGTGCCAGCAGCTTATCTGCGGGAAGATCAGATACGCAGTATTTT. As protein: CASSLSAGRSDTQYF.

The table lists this clonotype with a count of one. The chain uses TRBV29-1 and TRBJ2-5; D unresolved. V was trimmed by 6 bases and J by 5 bases, leaving 4 bases between them. Germline values: CDR1 SQVTM, CDR2 ANQGSEA. This CDR3 is 9 amino acids long. The CDR3 reads CSVDETQYF. In DNA, the CDR3 is TGCAGCGTAGATGAGACCCAGTACTTC.

This clonotype appeared a few times. The CDR3 region is CASSKGYMNTEAFF. In nucleotides, the CDR3 is TGTGCCAGCAGTAAGGGTTACATGAACACTGAAGCTTTCTTT. The chain employs TRBV2 and TRBJ1-1; D gene uncertain. The V gene lost 5 bases and the J gene lost 0 bases, with 10 bases spanning the gap. In germline, CDR1 is SNHLY, CDR2 FYNNEI. The CDR3 is made up of 14 amino acids.

This clonotype showed up just once. The chain recombines TRBV7-3 with TRBJ2-5; a weak D match, TRBD2 (5 bases). V was cut by 6 bases and J by 5 bases, with 19 bases left in between. The CDR3 sequence is 15 residues long. CDR1 and CDR2 from the germline V gene are SGHTA and FQGTGA. CDR3 nucleotide sequence: TGTGCCAGCAGTGAAATCAGGAGGCGGAGGGAGACCCAGTACTTC. Its protein product is CASSEIRRRRETQYF.

The chain is built from TRBV7-9 and TRBJ2-7, with a weak D call TRBD2 (5 bases). Germline V lookup: CDR1 SEHNR, CDR2 FQNEAQ (reference sequence). The V gene lost 3 bases and the J gene lost 2 bases, with 8 bases spanning the gap. The CDR3 is made up of 13 amino acids. CDR3 amino acids: CASSLKGAYEQYF. CDR3 sequence (DNA): TGTGCCAGCAGCTTGAAGGGAGCCTACGAGCAGTACTTC.

J is TRBJ2-7 and V is TRBV25-1; TRBD2 matches at 7 bases. The CDR3 extends over 17 amino acids. Germline lookup yields CDR1 MGHDK and CDR2 SYGVNS. Trimming cost V 2 bases and J 0 bases; bases outside gene matches: 10. The CDR3 bases are TGTGCCAGCAGTGAAGAGGGGAGGGCAAGGGTCTCCTACGAGCAGTACTTC. Its protein is CASSEEGRARVSYEQYF.

The chain is built from TRBV2 and TRBJ2-1, with TRBD1 matching 9 bases. From germline, CDR1 is SNHLY and CDR2 FYNNEI. V shed 4 bases and J 7 bases; nucleotides not matched to a gene: 5. The length of the CDR3 is 14 residues. The CDR3 nucleotides read TGTGCCAGCAGTGCCCGGACAGGGGAGAATGAGCAGTTCTTC. Translating gives CASSARTGENEQFF.

The chain employs TRBV2 and TRBJ2-7, with D possibly matching TRBD1 (5 bases). V was pared by 4 bases and J by 2 bases, with 18 bases between. Germline V CDR1 and CDR2: SNHLY, FYNNEI. The CDR3 runs 16 residues. Written as DNA, the CDR3 is TGTGCCAGCAGTGGTCCCAGGGATCTACCAACCTACGAGCAGTACTTC. Protein: CASSGPRDLPTYEQYF. Full variable domain (missing parts from reference TRBV2 and TRBJ2-7): EPEVTQTPSHQVTQMGQEVILRCVPISNHLYFYWYRQILGQKVEFLVSFYNNEISEKSEIFDDQFSVERPDGSNFTLKIRSTKLEDSAMYFCASSGPRDLPTYEQYFGPGTRLTVT.

There are a few counts of this clonotype. The chain links TRBV12-3 or TRBV12-4 to TRBJ2-7, with 9 bases fitting TRBD2. CDR3 length equals 14 residues. The junction had 13 bases not matched to a gene; V was cut back by 6 bases and J by 10 bases. The CDR3 sequence: CASSLLAGVDSQYF. In DNA, the CDR3 is TGTGCCAGCAGCCTCTTAGCGGGGGTGGATTCACAGTACTTC.

This clonotype was counted a few times. J is TRBJ1-1 and V is TRBV20-1; D ambiguous. The CDR3 runs to 13 residues. V was clipped by 5 bases and J by 3 bases, with 13 bases between them. Germline V gene lookup returns CDR1 DFQATT and CDR2 SNEGSKA (reference sequence). The CDR3 region is CSAGTLRDTEAFF. As DNA, the CDR3 is TGCAGTGCTGGAACCCTGAGGGACACTGAAGCTTTCTTT.

The gene calls are TRBV7-9 and TRBJ2-7; D possibly corresponds to TRBD2 (6 bases). Deletions cut 0 bases from V and 4 bases from J, with 13 bases between. This CDR3 comprises 15 residues. Germline assignment: CDR1 SEHNR and CDR2 FQNEAQ (reference sequence). CDR3 in amino acids: CASSLAPGSGYEQYF. The CDR3 DNA reads as TGTGCCAGCAGCTTAGCGCCCGGGAGTGGGTACGAGCAGTACTTC.

This clonotype was recorded a few times. The chain employs TRBV11-2 and TRBJ1-6, with D perhaps TRBD1 (5 bases). Germline lookup yields CDR1 SGHAT and CDR2 FQNNGV. The CDR3 spans 13 residues. Trimming stripped 5 bases from V and 6 bases from J, with 8 bases between. CDR3 sequence reads: CASSPTVNSPLHF. CDR3 DNA sequence: TGTGCCAGCAGCCCGACAGTTAATTCACCCCTCCACTTT.